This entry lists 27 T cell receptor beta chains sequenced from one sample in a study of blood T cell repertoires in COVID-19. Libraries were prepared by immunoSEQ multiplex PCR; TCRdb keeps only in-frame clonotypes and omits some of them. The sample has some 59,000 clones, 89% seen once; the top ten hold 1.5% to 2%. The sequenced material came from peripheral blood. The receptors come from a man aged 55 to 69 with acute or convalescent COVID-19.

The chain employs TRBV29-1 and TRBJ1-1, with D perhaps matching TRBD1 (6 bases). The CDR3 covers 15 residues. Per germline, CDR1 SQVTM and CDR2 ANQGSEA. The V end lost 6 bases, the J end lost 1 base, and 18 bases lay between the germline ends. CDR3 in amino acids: CSVARGAAGNTEAFF. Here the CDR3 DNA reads TGCAGCGTAGCCCGGGGGGCGGCTGGGAACACTGAAGCTTTCTTT.

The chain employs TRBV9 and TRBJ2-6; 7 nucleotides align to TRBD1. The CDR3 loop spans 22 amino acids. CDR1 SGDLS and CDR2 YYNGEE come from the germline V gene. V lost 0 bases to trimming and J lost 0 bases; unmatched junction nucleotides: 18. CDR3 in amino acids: CASSVAVWSFGTVRSGANVLTF. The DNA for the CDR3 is TGTGCCAGCAGCGTAGCGGTATGGAGTTTTGGGACAGTCCGCTCTGGGGCCAACGTCCTGACTTTC.

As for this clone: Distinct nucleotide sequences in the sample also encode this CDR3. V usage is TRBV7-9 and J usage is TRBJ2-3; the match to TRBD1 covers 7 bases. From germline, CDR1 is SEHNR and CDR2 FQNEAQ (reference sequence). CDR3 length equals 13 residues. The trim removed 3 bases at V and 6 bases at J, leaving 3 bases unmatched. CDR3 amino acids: CASSFDRADTQYF. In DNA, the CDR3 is TGTGCCAGCAGCTTCGACAGGGCTGATACGCAGTATTTT.

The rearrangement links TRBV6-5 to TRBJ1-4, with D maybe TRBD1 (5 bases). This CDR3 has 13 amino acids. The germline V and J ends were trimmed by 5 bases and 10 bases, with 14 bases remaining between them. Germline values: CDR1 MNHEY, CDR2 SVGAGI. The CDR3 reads CASSISGQPKLFF. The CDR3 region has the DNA TGTGCCAGCAGTATATCTGGACAACCAAAACTGTTTTTT.

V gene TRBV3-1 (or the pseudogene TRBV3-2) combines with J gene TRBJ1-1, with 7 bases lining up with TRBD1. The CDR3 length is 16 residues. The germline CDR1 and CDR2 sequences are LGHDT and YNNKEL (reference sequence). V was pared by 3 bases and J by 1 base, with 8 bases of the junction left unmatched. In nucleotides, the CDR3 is TGTGCCAGCAGCCAGGGACGGAGGACAGGGAACACTGAAGCTTTCTTT. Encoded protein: CASSQGRRTGNTEAFF.

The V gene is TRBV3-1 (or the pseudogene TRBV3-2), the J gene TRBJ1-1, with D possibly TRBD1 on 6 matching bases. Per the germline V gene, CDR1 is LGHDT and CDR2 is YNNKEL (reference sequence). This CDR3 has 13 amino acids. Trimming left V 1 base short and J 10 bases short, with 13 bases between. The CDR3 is CASSQVAGAGAFF. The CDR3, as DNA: TGTGCCAGCAGCCAAGTGGCGGGGGCCGGAGCTTTCTTT.

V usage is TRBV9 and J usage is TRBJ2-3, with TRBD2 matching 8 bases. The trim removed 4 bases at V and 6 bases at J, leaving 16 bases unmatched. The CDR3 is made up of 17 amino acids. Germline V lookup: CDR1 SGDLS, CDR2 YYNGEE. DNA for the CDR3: TGTGCCAGCAGCCCTCGCAGTGGAAGCGGGAGAGCTGATACGCAGTATTTT. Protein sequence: CASSPRSGSGRADTQYF.

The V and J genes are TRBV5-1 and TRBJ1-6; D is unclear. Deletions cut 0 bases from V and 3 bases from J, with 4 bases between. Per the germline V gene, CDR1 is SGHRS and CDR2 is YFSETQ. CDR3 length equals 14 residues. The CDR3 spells CASSLDSYNSPLHF. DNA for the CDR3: TGCGCCAGCAGCTTGGACAGCTATAATTCACCCCTCCACTTT.

CDR3 in DNA: TGTGCCAGCAGCTCCGGGGGAGAGAAGGGGGAGCTGTTTTTT. This translates into CASSSGGEKGELFF. This chain joins TRBV11-3 and TRBJ2-2, with TRBD2 as a possible D gene (6 bases). This CDR3 has 14 residues. V shed 4 bases and J shed 8 bases, with 14 bases lying between them. Germline V gene lookup returns CDR1 SGHNT and CDR2 YENEEA.

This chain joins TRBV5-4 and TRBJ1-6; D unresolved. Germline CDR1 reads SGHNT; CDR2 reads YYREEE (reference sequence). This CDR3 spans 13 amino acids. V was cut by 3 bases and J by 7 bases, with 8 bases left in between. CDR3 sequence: CASSSDINSPLHF. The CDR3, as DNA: TGTGCCAGCAGCTCAGACATAAATTCACCCCTCCACTTT.

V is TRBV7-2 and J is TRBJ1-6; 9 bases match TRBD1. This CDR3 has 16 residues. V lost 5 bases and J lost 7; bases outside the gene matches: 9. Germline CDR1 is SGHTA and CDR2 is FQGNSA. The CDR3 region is CASSQGGQGRNSPLHF. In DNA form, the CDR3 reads TGTGCCAGCAGCCAAGGCGGACAGGGGAGAAATTCACCCCTCCACTTT.

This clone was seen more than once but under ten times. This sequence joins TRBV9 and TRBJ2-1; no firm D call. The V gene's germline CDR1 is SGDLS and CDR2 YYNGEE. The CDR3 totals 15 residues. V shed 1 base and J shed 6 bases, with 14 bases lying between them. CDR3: CASSVRISEINEQFF. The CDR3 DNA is TGTGCCAGCAGCGTAAGAATCAGCGAGATCAATGAGCAGTTCTTC.

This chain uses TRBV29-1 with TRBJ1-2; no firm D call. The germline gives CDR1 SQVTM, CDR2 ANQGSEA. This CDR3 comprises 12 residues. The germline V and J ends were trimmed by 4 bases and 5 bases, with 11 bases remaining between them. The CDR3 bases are TGCAGCGTTGGATCCGGTGAATATGGCTACACCTTC. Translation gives CSVGSGEYGYTF.

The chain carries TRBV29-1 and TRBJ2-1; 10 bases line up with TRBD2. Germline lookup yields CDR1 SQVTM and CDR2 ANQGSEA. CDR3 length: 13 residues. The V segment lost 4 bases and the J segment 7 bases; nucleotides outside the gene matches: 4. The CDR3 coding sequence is TGCAGCGTTGGAGCGGGGGGGCCGAATGAGCAGTTCTTC. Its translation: CSVGAGGPNEQFF.

The CDR3 protein is CASSQGNQGAGNEKLFF. The CDR3 DNA sequence: TGTGCCAGCAGCCAAGGGAATCAGGGGGCAGGCAATGAAAAACTGTTTTTT. The V call is TRBV3-1 (or the pseudogene TRBV3-2), the J call TRBJ1-4; 8 bases map to TRBD1. The germline V gene encodes CDR1 LGHDT and CDR2 YNNKEL (reference sequence). With 1 base clipped from V and 5 bases from J, the junction kept 9 bases outside the gene matches. The CDR3 is made up of 17 amino acids.

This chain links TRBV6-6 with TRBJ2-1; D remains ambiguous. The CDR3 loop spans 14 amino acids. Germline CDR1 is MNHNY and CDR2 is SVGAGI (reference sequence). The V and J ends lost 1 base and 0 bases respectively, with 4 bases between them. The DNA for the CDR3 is TGTGCCAGCAGTTACTTGAGCTCCTACAATGAGCAGTTCTTC. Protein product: CASSYLSSYNEQFF.

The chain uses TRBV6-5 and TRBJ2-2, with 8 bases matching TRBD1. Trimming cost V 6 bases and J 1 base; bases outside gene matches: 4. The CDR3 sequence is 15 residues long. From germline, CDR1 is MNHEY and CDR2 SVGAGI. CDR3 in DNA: TGTGCCAGCAGAGTTGACAGGGGGAACACCGGGGAGCTGTTTTTT. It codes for CASRVDRGNTGELFF.

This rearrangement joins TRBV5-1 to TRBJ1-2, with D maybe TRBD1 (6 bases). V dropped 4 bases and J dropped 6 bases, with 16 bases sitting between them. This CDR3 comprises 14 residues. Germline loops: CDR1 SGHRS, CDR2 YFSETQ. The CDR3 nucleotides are TGCGCCAGCAGCGGAACAGGGATTGGTGATGGCTACACCTTC. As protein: CASSGTGIGDGYTF.

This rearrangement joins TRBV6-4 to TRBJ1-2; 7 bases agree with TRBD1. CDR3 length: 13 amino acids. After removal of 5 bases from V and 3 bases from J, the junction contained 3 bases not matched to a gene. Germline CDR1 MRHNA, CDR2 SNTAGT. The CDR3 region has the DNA TGTGCCAGCAGTCCCACAGGGGACTATGGCTACACCTTC. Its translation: CASSPTGDYGYTF.

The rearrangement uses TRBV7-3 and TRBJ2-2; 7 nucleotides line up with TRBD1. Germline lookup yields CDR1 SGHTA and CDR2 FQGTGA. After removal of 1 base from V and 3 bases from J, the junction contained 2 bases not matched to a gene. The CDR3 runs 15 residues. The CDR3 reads CASSLKGAYTGELFF. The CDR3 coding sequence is TGTGCCAGCAGCTTAAAGGGGGCGTACACCGGGGAGCTGTTTTTT.

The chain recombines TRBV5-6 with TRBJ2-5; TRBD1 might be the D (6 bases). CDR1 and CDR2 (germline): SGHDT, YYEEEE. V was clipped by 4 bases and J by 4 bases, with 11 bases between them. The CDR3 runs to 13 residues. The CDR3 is CASSGGPGETQYF. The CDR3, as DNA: TGTGCCAGCAGCGGGGGCCCAGGAGAGACCCAGTACTTC.

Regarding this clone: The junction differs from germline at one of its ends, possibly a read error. CDR3 nucleotide sequence: TGTGCCAGAAATAGACAGGGCCAAGAGGCCCAGTACTTC. Translating it yields CARNRQGQEAQYF. The V and J genes are TRBV5-3 and TRBJ2-5; 7 positions agree with TRBD1. TRBV5-3 is known as an ORF, though its function is uncertain. This CDR3 has 13 amino acids.

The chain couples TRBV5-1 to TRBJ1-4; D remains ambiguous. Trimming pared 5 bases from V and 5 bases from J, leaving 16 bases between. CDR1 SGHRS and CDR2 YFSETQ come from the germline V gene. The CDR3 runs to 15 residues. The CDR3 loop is CASRPGITINEKLFF. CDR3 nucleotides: TGCGCCAGCAGACCCGGGATTACGATAAATGAAAAACTGTTTTTT.

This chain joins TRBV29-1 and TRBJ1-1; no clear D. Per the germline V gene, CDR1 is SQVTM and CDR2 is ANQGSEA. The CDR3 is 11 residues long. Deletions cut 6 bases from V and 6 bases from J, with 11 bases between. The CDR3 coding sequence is TGCAGCGTCCACATAACCGCTGAAGCTTTCTTT. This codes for CSVHITAEAFF.

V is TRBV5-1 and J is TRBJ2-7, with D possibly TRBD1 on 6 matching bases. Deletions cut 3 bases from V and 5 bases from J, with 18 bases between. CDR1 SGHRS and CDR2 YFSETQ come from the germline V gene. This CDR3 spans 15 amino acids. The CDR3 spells CASSSTGQFSNEQYF. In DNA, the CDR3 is TGCGCCAGCAGCTCGACAGGCCAATTTAGCAACGAGCAGTACTTC. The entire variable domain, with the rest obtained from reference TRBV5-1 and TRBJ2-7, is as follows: KAGVTQTPRYLIKTRGQQVTLSCSPISGHRSVSWYQQTPGQGLQFLFEYFSETQRNKGNFPGRFSGRQFSNSRSEMNVSTLELGDSALYLCASSSTGQFSNEQYFGPGTRLTVT.

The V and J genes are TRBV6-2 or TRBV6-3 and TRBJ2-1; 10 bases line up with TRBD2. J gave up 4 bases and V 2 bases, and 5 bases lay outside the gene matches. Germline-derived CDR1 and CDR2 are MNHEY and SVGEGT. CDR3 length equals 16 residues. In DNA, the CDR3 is TGTGCCAGCAGTTACCTTAGCGGGGGGCAGTACAATGAGCAGTTCTTC. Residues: CASSYLSGGQYNEQFF.

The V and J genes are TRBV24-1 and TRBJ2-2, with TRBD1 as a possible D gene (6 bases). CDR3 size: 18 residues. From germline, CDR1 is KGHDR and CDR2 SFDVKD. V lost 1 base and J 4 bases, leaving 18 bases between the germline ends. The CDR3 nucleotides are TGTGCCACCAGTGATTTTAGCCTTTCGGGACACTTCACCGGGGAGCTGTTTTTT. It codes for CATSDFSLSGHFTGELFF.